The 30 T cell receptor beta chains below all came from one sample that was sequenced in a study of T cells in Graves' hyperthyroidism and ophthalmopathy. It was RNA transcripts that yielded the amplified TCR beta CDR3 regions. When the TCR CDR3 underwent first-round RT-PCR, the HTBI primer set was used. One entry per CDR3 protein results from TCRdb running MiXCR on the multiplex PCR reads. The sample holds around 570,000 distinct CDR3 sequences; about 20% are singletons and the top ten take around 50%. The specimen sequenced was blood. These receptors all come from a man between 35 and 55 years old with Graves' ophthalmopathy.

The CDR3 coding sequence is TGTGCCACCAGTGGGAGCTCCTACAATGAGCAGTTCTTC. Translation gives CATSGSSYNEQFF. The chain recombines TRBV24-1 with TRBJ2-1; no clear D gene. V was shortened by 5 bases and J by 0 bases, with 4 bases between the two germline ends. The CDR3 covers 13 residues. Per the germline V gene, CDR1 is KGHDR and CDR2 is SFDVKD.

This clonotype was seen a single time. A much larger clone differs from this one at a single base, so this may be a read error. The chain uses TRBV28 and TRBJ2-3, with a possible D match to TRBD2 (5 bases). In germline, CDR1 is MDHEN, CDR2 SYDVKM. CDR3 length: 12 amino acids. The CDR3 sequence: CASLGRGDTRYF. DNA of the CDR3: TGTGCCAGCCTCGGCCGGGGAGATACGCGGTATTTT.

This clonotype was seen at least ten times. The gene calls are TRBV11-2 and TRBJ2-1; D is unresolved. V lost 6 bases, J lost 8 bases, and 14 bases lay in between. The V gene's germline CDR1 is SGHAT and CDR2 FQNNGV. The CDR3 consists of 13 residues. The CDR3 DNA follows: TGTGCCAGCAGTTCCCACCTGGTCCATGAGCAGTTCTTC. Translating it yields CASSSHLVHEQFF.

This clonotype was counted between two and nine times. One end of the junction varies from germline; a read error may be responsible. This chain connects TRBV7-7 to TRBJ2-5, with 8 bases identical to TRBD1. There are 15 residues in the CDR3. The germline gives CDR1 SSHAT, CDR2 FNYEAQ (reference sequence). In nucleotides, the CDR3 is TGTGCTAGCAGCTTAGGGGGACAGGCAATAGAGACCCAGTACTTC. It yields the protein CASSLGGQAIETQYF.

This clonotype appeared many times. This chain connects TRBV11-2 to TRBJ1-1; TRBD1 aligns across 9 bases. The CDR3 consists of 16 residues. V dropped 4 bases and J dropped 1; count of bases not matched to a gene: 7. Germline CDR1 and CDR2: SGHAT and FQNNGV. The CDR3 bases are TGTGCCAGCAGCTGCGTCCCGGGACAGGGGAACACTGAAGCTTTCTTT. Translating it yields CASSCVPGQGNTEAFF.

The chain is built from TRBV5-8 and TRBJ2-1; the D is unclear. There are 13 residues in the CDR3. Trimming left V 5 bases short and J 4 bases short, with 10 bases between. Looked up from germline, CDR1 is SGHTS and CDR2 is YDEGEE. For the CDR3, the DNA is TGTGCCAGCAGTTGGACCCTTTACAATGAGCAGTTCTTC. Translating gives CASSWTLYNEQFF.

V is TRBV11-2 and J is TRBJ2-4, with 9 bases identical to TRBD1. Unmatched junction bases numbered 12, after V lost 3 bases and J lost 9 bases. From germline, CDR1 is SGHAT and CDR2 FQNNGV. The CDR3 extends over 16 amino acids. The DNA for the CDR3 is TGTGCCAGCAGCTTGCCTGTGACAGGGGGAGGTGGCATTCAGTACTTC. Residues: CASSLPVTGGGGIQYF.

This clonotype was picked up a small number of times. The chain combines TRBV7-2 with TRBJ1-1, with unresolved D. The V gene lost 2 bases and the J gene lost 5 bases, with 6 bases spanning the gap. CDR1 is SGHTA, CDR2 FQGNSA, per germline. The length of the CDR3 is 12 residues. CDR3 nucleotides: TGTGCCAGCAGCTTACTCGTAACTGAAGCTTTCTTT. It yields the protein CASSLLVTEAFF.

This chain connects TRBV18 to TRBJ1-2, with 9 bases identical to TRBD1. The CDR3 runs to 14 residues. Trimming cost V 2 bases and J 6 bases; bases outside gene matches: 4. Germline loops: CDR1 KGHSH, CDR2 LQKENI. The CDR3 is CASSPGTGMHGYTF. The CDR3 coding sequence is TGTGCCAGCTCACCAGGGACAGGGATGCATGGCTACACCTTC.

This clonotype was found a few times. The V and J genes are TRBV5-1 and TRBJ2-4; 10 bases agree with TRBD1. Germline V lookup: CDR1 SGHRS, CDR2 YFSETQ. There are 15 residues in the CDR3. V lost 2 bases and J lost 9; bases outside the gene matches: 8. The CDR3 coding sequence is TGCGCCAGCAGCTTCTTCGGACAGGGGGTGGTCATTCAGTACTTC. It specifies CASSFFGQGVVIQYF.

J is TRBJ1-3 and V is TRBV12-3 or TRBV12-4; unclear D gene. This CDR3 has 14 residues. Trimming cost V 1 base and J 4 bases, with 8 bases left between them. The CDR3 coding sequence is TGTGCCAGCAGTTTAGGCACAGTGGGAAACACCATATATTTT. It is translated as CASSLGTVGNTIYF.

In regard to this clonotype: A much larger clonotype is one base distant, so this may be a read error. The rearrangement links TRBV5-4 to TRBJ2-3, with D unclear. The CDR3 extends over 13 amino acids. Germline values: CDR1 SGHNT, CDR2 YYREEE (reference sequence). CDR3 coding DNA: TGTGCCGGCAGCTTTGAGCCATCAGATACGCAGTATTTT. It codes for CAGSFEPSDTQYF.

This clonotype was detected a few times. Here the CDR3 reads CASSLAPSGGSSYEQYF. In nucleotides, the CDR3 is TGCGCCAGCAGCTTGGCCCCCTCGGGCGGCAGCTCCTACGAGCAGTACTTC. The chain joins TRBV5-1 to TRBJ2-7, with D unresolved. The germline V and J ends were trimmed by 0 bases and 0 bases, with 16 bases remaining between them. CDR1 SGHRS and CDR2 YFSETQ come from the germline V gene. CDR3 size: 17 residues. The full variable domain, its missing parts supplied by reference TRBV5-1 and TRBJ2-7, is KAGVTQTPRYLIKTRGQQVTLSCSPISGHRSVSWYQQTPGQGLQFLFEYFSETQRNKGNFPGRFSGRQFSNSRSEMNVSTLELGDSALYLCASSLAPSGGSSYEQYFGPGTRLTVT.

The V gene is TRBV5-1, the J gene TRBJ2-1, with unresolved D. Germline-derived CDR1 and CDR2 are SGHRS and YFSETQ. Trimming left V 1 base short and J 0 bases short, with 5 bases between. This CDR3 region has 14 residues. CDR3 sequence: CASSLSSSYNEQFF. Here the CDR3 DNA reads TGCGCCAGCAGCTTGAGTAGCTCCTACAATGAGCAGTTCTTC.

Concerning this clonotype itself: Just one base apart from a much larger clone, this may be a read error. The chain has TRBV3-1 and TRBJ2-2; 7 bases are shared with TRBD1. Germline V CDR1 and CDR2: LGHDT, YNNKEL (reference sequence). The V gene end was trimmed by 7 bases and the J gene end by 6 bases; junction bases not matched to a gene: 5. CDR3 length: 13 amino acids. This chain's CDR3 is CASNRQGPGELFF. For the CDR3, the DNA is TGTGCCAGCAACAGACAGGGCCCCGGGGAGCTGTTTTTT.

This clonotype was seen more than once but under ten times. The genes are TRBV6-2 or TRBV6-3 and TRBJ1-1, with D unresolved. V was cut by 2 bases and J by 4 bases, with 8 bases left in between. Germline lookup yields CDR1 MNHEY and CDR2 SVGEGT. CDR3 length: 13 amino acids. The CDR3 coding sequence is TGTGCCAGCAGTTACCCGGACGGCACTGAAGCTTTCTTT. This translates into CASSYPDGTEAFF.

This clonotype occurred a few times. This chain joins TRBV2 and TRBJ2-2; TRBD1 matches at 7 bases. The germline V gene has CDR1 SNHLY and CDR2 FYNNEI. J was trimmed by 2 bases and V by 2 bases; bases with no gene match: 5. The CDR3 consists of 16 residues. The CDR3 spells CASSEWAGGNTGELFF. CDR3 coding DNA: TGTGCCAGCAGTGAATGGGCAGGGGGAAACACCGGGGAGCTGTTTTTT. The full variable domain, with the rest looked up from reference TRBV2 and TRBJ2-2, is EPEVTQTPSHQVTQMGQEVILRCVPISNHLYFYWYRQILGQKVEFLVSFYNNEISEKSEIFDDQFSVERPDGSNFTLKIRSTKLEDSAMYFCASSEWAGGNTGELFFGEGSRLTVL.

This clonotype was recorded a few times. This chain links TRBV28 with TRBJ1-5; D is uncertain. Germline V gives CDR1 MDHEN, CDR2 SYDVKM. The CDR3 runs 14 residues. With 6 bases removed from V and 9 bases from J, the gap between germline ends came to 18 bases. The CDR3 protein is CASSLRSLEGPQHF. DNA for the CDR3: TGTGCCAGCAGCTTGCGTAGCCTTGAAGGGCCCCAGCATTTT.

This chain uses TRBV5-1 with TRBJ2-2; no clear D gene. The length of the CDR3 is 14 residues. Germline V gives CDR1 SGHRS, CDR2 YFSETQ. V dropped 3 bases and J dropped 1 base, with 7 bases sitting between them. CDR3 residues: CASSSLRNTGELFF. The CDR3 DNA reads as TGCGCCAGCAGCTCCCTGCGGAACACCGGGGAGCTGTTTTTT.

In this sample, this clonotype turned up many times. The chain uses TRBV7-8 and TRBJ2-5; D call uncertain. V lost 3 bases, J lost 4 bases, and 15 bases lay in between. The CDR3 extends over 15 amino acids. Germline CDR1 SGHVS, CDR2 FQNEAQ. The CDR3, as DNA: TGTGCCAGCAGCTTTCAAGGGTCGTCGGTAGAGACCCAGTACTTC. Amino acid sequence: CASSFQGSSVETQYF.

Only a few counts were recorded for this clonotype. The rearrangement joins TRBV10-3 to TRBJ2-1; TRBD1 matches at 9 bases. The junction had 5 bases not matched to a gene; V was cut back by 6 bases and J by 2 bases. The CDR3 spans 15 residues. Germline V gene data show CDR1 as ENHRY and CDR2 as SYGVKD. The CDR3 sequence is CAIRGDRAPYNEQFF. The CDR3 coding sequence is TGTGCCATCAGAGGGGACAGGGCCCCCTACAATGAGCAGTTCTTC.

The chain links TRBV20-1 to TRBJ1-2; D ambiguous. Germline V lookup: CDR1 DFQATT, CDR2 SNEGSKA (reference sequence). The V gene lost 6 bases and the J gene lost 4 bases, with 12 bases spanning the gap. This CDR3 has 12 residues. CDR3 residues: CSAKQASYGYTF. In nucleotides, the CDR3 is TGCAGTGCGAAGCAGGCGAGCTATGGCTACACCTTC.

CDR3 DNA: TGTGCCATCAGGTCAGGGGAATTTTACAATGAGCAGTTCTTC. This sequence encodes CAIRSGEFYNEQFF. The chain couples TRBV10-3 to TRBJ2-1; possibly TRBD1 for D (6 bases). V was trimmed by 6 bases and J by 4 bases, leaving 13 bases between them. This CDR3 region has 14 residues. CDR1 and CDR2 (germline): ENHRY, SYGVKD.

This clonotype was counted a few times. This sequence joins TRBV24-1 and TRBJ1-1, with D hard to call. The V gene's germline CDR1 is KGHDR and CDR2 SFDVKD. The CDR3 sequence is 11 residues long. V lost 3 bases and J 8 bases, leaving 6 bases between the germline ends. The CDR3 region is CATSDGGEAFF. DNA for the CDR3: TGTGCCACCAGTGATGGCGGGGAAGCTTTCTTT.

This clonotype was seen only a few times. The chain links TRBV7-9 to TRBJ2-1; 9 nucleotides agree with TRBD2. Germline CDR1 reads SEHNR; CDR2 reads FQNEAQ (reference sequence). The junction had 2 bases not matched to a gene; V was cut back by 1 base and J by 10 bases. The CDR3 runs to 13 residues. The CDR3 protein is CASSLEGLAEQFF. The CDR3 nucleotides are TGTGCCAGCAGCTTAGAGGGACTAGCAGAGCAGTTCTTC.

CDR3 loop: CASSLETGAFTEAFF. CDR3 DNA sequence: TGCGCCAGCAGCTTGGAAACGGGGGCGTTTACTGAAGCTTTCTTT. This chain connects TRBV5-1 to TRBJ1-1, with D perhaps TRBD1 (6 bases). Trimming pared 0 bases from V and 5 bases from J, leaving 14 bases between. The germline gives CDR1 SGHRS, CDR2 YFSETQ. This CDR3 spans 15 amino acids.

This clonotype was detected ten times or more. The rearrangement joins TRBV2 to TRBJ2-3; possibly TRBD2 for D (5 bases). From germline, CDR1 is SNHLY and CDR2 FYNNEI. Trimming took 7 bases from V and 1 from J, leaving 12 bases between them. CDR3 size: 14 residues. The CDR3 DNA reads TGTGCCAGCACAGCGGTTGGGGGCACAGATACGCAGTATTTT. Protein: CASTAVGGTDTQYF.

In this sample, this clonotype turned up a few times. The chain joins TRBV7-3 to TRBJ1-2, with unresolved D. The CDR3 is made up of 14 amino acids. V gave up 5 bases and J gave up 1 base, with 11 bases separating them. Germline V CDR1 and CDR2: SGHTA, FQGTGA. The DNA of the CDR3 is TGTGCCAGCAGCCCCTCAGGCAATAACTATGGCTACACCTTC. Its protein product is CASSPSGNNYGYTF. Supplemented by reference TRBV7-3 and TRBJ1-2, the full variable domain reads GAGVSQTPSNKVTEKGKYVELRCDPISGHTALYWYRQSLGQGPEFLIYFQGTGAADDSGLPNDRFFAVRPEGSVSTLKIQRTERGDSAVYLCASSPSGNNYGYTFGSGTRLTVV.

This clonotype was counted only a few times. V is TRBV13 and J is TRBJ2-1, with 13 nucleotides matching TRBD2. CDR3 length: 16 amino acids. The ends lost 6 bases at V and 6 bases at J; junction bases unmatched: 8. CDR1 and CDR2 from the germline V gene are PRHDT and FYEKMQ (reference sequence). The CDR3 region is CASSSSGTSGVNEQFF. In nucleotides, the CDR3 is TGTGCCAGCAGTAGTTCCGGGACTAGCGGGGTCAATGAGCAGTTCTTC.

This clonotype was recorded many times. This chain connects TRBV20-1 to TRBJ2-3, with 12 bases matching TRBD2. Germline values: CDR1 DFQATT, CDR2 SNEGSKA (reference sequence). V lost 6 bases and J lost 3; bases outside the gene matches: 1. The length of the CDR3 is 13 residues. The CDR3 bases are TGCAGTGCCGGGACTAGCGGGACAGATACGCAGTATTTT. Amino acids: CSAGTSGTDTQYF.